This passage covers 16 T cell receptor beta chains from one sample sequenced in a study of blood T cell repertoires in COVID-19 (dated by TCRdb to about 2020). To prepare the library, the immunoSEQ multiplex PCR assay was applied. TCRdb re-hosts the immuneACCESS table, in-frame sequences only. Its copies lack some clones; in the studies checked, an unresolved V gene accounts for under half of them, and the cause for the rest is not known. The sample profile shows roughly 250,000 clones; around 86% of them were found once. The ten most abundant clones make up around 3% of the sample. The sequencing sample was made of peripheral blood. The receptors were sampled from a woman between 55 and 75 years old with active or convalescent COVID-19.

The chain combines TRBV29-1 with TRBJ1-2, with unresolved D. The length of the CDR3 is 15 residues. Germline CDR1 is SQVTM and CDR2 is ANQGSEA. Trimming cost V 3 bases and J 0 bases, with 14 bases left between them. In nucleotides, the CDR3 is TGCAGCGTTGAGGTCTCAGGCTCAGCTAACTATGGCTACACCTTC. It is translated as CSVEVSGSANYGYTF.

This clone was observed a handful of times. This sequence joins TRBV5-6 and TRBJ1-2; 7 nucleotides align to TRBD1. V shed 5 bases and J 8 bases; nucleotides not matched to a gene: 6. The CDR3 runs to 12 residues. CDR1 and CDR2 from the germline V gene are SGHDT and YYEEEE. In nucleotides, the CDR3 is TGTGCCAGCAGAAGGGACAGCCACGGCTACACCTTC. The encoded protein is CASRRDSHGYTF.

CDR3 region: CASSLRQDNTYEQYF. DNA of the CDR3: TGTGCCAGCAGCCTTCGACAGGACAACACCTACGAGCAGTACTTC. The genes are TRBV7-8 and TRBJ2-7; possible D gene TRBD1, 6 bases. The CDR3 spans 15 residues. Germline V lookup: CDR1 SGHVS, CDR2 FQNEAQ. Trimming took 5 bases from V and 2 from J, leaving 16 bases between them.

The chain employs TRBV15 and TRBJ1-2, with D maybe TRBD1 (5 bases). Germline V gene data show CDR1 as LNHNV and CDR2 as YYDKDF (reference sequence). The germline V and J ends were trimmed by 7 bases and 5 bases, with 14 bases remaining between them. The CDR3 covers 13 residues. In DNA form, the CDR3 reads TGTGCCACCAAGGCGGGGCGGGGGTATGGCTACACCTTC. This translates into CATKAGRGYGYTF. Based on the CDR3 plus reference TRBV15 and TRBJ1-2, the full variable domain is DAMVIQNPRYQVTQFGKPVTLSCSQTLNHNVMYWYQQKSSQAPKLLFHYYDKDFNNEADTPDNFQSRRPNTSFCFLDIRSPGLGDTAMYLCATKAGRGYGYTFGSGTRLTVV.

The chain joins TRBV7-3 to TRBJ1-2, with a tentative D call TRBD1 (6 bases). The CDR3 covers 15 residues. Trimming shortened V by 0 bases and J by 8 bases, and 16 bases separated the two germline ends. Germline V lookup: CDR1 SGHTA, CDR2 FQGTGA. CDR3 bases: TGTGCCAGCAGCTTAACGCGGGCGGGGGCGGGGGGCTACACCTTC. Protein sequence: CASSLTRAGAGGYTF. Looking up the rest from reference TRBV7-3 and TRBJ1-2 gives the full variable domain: GAGVSQTPSNKVTEKGKYVELRCDPISGHTALYWYRQSLGQGPEFLIYFQGTGAADDSGLPNDRFFAVRPEGSVSTLKIQRTERGDSAVYLCASSLTRAGAGGYTFGSGTRLTVV.

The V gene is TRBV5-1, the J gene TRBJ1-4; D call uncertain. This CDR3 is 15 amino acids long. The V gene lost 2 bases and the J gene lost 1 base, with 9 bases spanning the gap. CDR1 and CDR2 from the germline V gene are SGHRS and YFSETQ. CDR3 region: CASSLGDLTNEKLFF. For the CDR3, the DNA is TGCGCCAGCAGCTTAGGAGATCTAACTAATGAAAAACTGTTTTTT.

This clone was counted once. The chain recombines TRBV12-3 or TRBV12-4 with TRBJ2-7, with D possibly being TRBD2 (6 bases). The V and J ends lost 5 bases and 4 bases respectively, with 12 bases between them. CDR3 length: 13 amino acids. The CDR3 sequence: CASSPGTSYEQYF. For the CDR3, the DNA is TGTGCCAGCAGTCCCGGGACTTCTTACGAGCAGTACTTC.

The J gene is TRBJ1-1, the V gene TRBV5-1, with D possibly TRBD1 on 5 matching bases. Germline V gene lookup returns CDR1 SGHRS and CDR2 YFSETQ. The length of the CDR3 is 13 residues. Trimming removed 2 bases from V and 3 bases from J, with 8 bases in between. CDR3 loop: CASSLRGDTEAFF. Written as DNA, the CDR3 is TGCGCCAGCAGCTTAAGGGGTGACACTGAAGCTTTCTTT.

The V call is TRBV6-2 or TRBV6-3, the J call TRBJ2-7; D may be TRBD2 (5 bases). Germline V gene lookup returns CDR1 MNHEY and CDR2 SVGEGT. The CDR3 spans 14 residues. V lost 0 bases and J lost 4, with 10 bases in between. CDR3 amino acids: CASSYSRVGYEQYF. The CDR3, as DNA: TGTGCCAGCAGTTACTCGAGGGTCGGTTACGAGCAGTACTTC.

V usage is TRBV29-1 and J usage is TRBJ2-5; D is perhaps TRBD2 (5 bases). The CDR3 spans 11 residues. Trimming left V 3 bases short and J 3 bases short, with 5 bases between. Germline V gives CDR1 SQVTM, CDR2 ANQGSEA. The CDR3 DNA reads TGCAGCGTTGAGAGGGAAGAGACCCAGTACTTC. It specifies CSVEREETQYF.

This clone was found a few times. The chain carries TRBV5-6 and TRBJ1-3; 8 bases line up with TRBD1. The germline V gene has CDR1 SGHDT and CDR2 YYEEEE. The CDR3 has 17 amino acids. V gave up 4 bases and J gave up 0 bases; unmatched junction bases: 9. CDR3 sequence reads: CASSLVGTGISGNTIYF. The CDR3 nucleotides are TGTGCCAGCAGCCTGGTAGGGACAGGCATCTCTGGAAACACCATATATTTT.

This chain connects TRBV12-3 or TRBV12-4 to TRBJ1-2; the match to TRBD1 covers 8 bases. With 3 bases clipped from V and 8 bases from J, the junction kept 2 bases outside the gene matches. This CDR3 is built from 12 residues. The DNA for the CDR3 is TGTGCCAGCAGTTTCTGGACAGGGGGCTACACCTTC. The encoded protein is CASSFWTGGYTF.

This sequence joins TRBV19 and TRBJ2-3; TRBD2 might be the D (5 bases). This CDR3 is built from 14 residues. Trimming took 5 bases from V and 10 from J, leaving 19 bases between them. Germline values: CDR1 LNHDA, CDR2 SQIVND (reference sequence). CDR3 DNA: TGTGCCAGTAGTCTTCAGACCGACCCGAGGGCGCAGTATTTT. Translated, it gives CASSLQTDPRAQYF.

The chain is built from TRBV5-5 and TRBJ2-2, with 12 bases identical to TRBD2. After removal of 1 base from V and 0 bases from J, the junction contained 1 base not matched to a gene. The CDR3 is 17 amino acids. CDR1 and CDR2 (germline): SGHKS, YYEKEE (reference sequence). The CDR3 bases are TGTGCCAGCAGCTTGTGGACTAGCGGGACGAACACCGGGGAGCTGTTTTTT. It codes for CASSLWTSGTNTGELFF.

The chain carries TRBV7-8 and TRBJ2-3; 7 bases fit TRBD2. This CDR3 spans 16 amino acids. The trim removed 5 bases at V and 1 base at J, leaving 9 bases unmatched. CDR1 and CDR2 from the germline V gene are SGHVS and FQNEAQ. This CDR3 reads CASSLERGGGTDTQYF. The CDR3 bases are TGTGCCAGCAGCCTCGAGCGGGGAGGCGGCACAGATACGCAGTATTTT.

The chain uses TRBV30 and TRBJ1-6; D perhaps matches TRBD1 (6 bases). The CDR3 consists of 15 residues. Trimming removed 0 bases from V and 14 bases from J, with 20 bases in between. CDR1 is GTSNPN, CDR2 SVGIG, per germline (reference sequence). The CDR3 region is CAWSVRGRGYAALHF. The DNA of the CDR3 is TGTGCCTGGAGTGTACGAGGGAGGGGGTACGCAGCCCTCCACTTT.